The TCR beta chain described here comes from a study of blood T cell repertoires in COVID-19. Study-wide background: Samples of COVID-19 (acute and convalescent) were obtained from the United States, Italy and Spain. From T cells, B-cell-depleted T cells, or PBMCs came the material, which was cDNA or gDNA.

Data came from immunoSEQ multiplex PCR; TCRdb stores just in-frame clones and leaves some out. The table has over 200,000 clones, around 81% seen once; the top ten hold 8% to 9.5%. Trimming cost V 1 base and J 9 bases; bases outside gene matches: 11. Germline-derived CDR1 and CDR2 are SEHNR and FQNEAQ (reference sequence). This CDR3 has 15 amino acids. J is TRBJ1-2 and V is TRBV7-9, with 7 bases lining up with TRBD1. Sequencing was carried out using PBMCs or T cells enriched from blood (not recorded which). The source of this sequence is a woman aged 45 to 65 with acute COVID-19. CDR3 residues: CASSLGSTGEIRYTF. Here the CDR3 DNA reads TGTGCCAGCAGCTTAGGTAGTACAGGGGAGATCCGCTACACCTTC.